The 29 T cell receptor beta chains below all came from one sample that was sequenced in a study of blood T cell repertoires in COVID-19. TCRdb's table, derived via immunoSEQ multiplex PCR, lists solely in-frame clones and lacks some. The table has about 180,000 clones, around 83% seen once; the top ten hold 5.5% to 7%. The sample taken for sequencing was peripheral blood. The receptors were sampled from a man aged 45-65 years with active or convalescent COVID-19.

CDR3 sequence (DNA): TGTGCCAGCTCACCGGATCAGGGGGGTTACACTGAAGCTTTCTTT. The encoded protein is CASSPDQGGYTEAFF. The J gene is TRBJ1-1, the V gene TRBV18, with 7 bases identical to TRBD1. In germline, CDR1 is KGHSH, CDR2 LQKENI. This CDR3 contains 15 residues. With 3 bases clipped from V and 3 bases from J, the junction kept 7 bases outside the gene matches.

V usage is TRBV5-6 and J usage is TRBJ1-5; 8 nucleotides agree with TRBD1. Losses at the gene ends were 2 bases for V and 4 bases for J; bases not matched to a gene: 2. The germline V gene encodes CDR1 SGHDT and CDR2 YYEEEE. This CDR3 comprises 14 residues. The CDR3 protein is CASSFTGGNQPQHF. The CDR3, as DNA: TGTGCCAGCAGCTTTACAGGGGGTAATCAGCCCCAGCATTTT.

This chain connects TRBV6-5 to TRBJ1-2; weak D call: TRBD1 (5 bases). CDR1 MNHEY and CDR2 SVGAGI come from the germline V gene. V dropped 0 bases and J dropped 8 bases, with 19 bases sitting between them. CDR3 length: 16 residues. The CDR3 protein is CASSYSIVNTGGGYTF. The CDR3 bases are TGTGCCAGCAGTTACTCGATTGTGAACACAGGTGGAGGCTACACCTTC.

This chain connects TRBV7-8 to TRBJ1-3; 7 nucleotides line up with TRBD1. The J segment lost 0 bases and the V segment lost 2 bases, leaving 7 bases of the junction unmatched. The length of the CDR3 is 17 residues. Germline V CDR1 and CDR2: SGHVS, FQNEAQ. The CDR3, as DNA: TGTGCCAGCAGCTTAAGGTCGGGACAGAACTCTGGAAACACCATATATTTT. Translation gives CASSLRSGQNSGNTIYF.

J is TRBJ2-3 and V is TRBV6-2 or TRBV6-3; D might be TRBD2 (5 bases). V dropped 0 bases and J dropped 6 bases, with 19 bases sitting between them. Germline assignment: CDR1 MNHEY and CDR2 SVGEGT. CDR3 length: 17 amino acids. Here the CDR3 reads CASSYSELTRRSDTQYF. CDR3 coding DNA: TGTGCCAGCAGTTACTCCGAACTCACCCGGAGGTCTGATACGCAGTATTTT.

This clone was seen once. V usage is TRBV5-1 and J usage is TRBJ1-6, with 7 bases aligning to TRBD1. Germline CDR1 and CDR2: SGHRS and YFSETQ. There are 15 residues in the CDR3. The ends lost 0 bases at V and 6 bases at J; junction bases unmatched: 3. CDR3 residues: CASSLVAGGNSPLHF. CDR3 coding DNA: TGCGCCAGCAGCTTGGTAGCAGGGGGTAATTCACCCCTCCACTTT.

The chain couples TRBV15 to TRBJ2-2, with TRBD1 matching 7 bases. The CDR3 spans 14 residues. Germline CDR1 is LNHNV and CDR2 is YYDKDF (reference sequence). Trimming cost V 2 bases and J 5 bases; bases outside gene matches: 2. For the CDR3, the DNA is TGTGCCACCAGCAGAAACAGGGGAACCGGGGAGCTGTTTTTT. Amino acids: CATSRNRGTGELFF.

J is TRBJ1-6 and V is TRBV19; 8 positions agree with TRBD1. The CDR3 loop spans 14 amino acids. Germline V gene lookup returns CDR1 LNHDA and CDR2 SQIVND (reference sequence). The ends lost 5 bases at V and 11 bases at J; junction bases unmatched: 8. The CDR3 sequence: CASSSNRGKAPLHF. The CDR3 DNA sequence: TGTGCCAGTAGTTCGAACAGGGGGAAGGCACCCCTCCACTTT.

This chain uses TRBV11-3 with TRBJ2-1, with 8 bases fitting TRBD1. Germline V gene lookup returns CDR1 SGHNT and CDR2 YENEEA. The CDR3 has 14 amino acids. The V gene end was trimmed by 3 bases and the J gene end by 4 bases; junction bases not matched to a gene: 2. The CDR3 bases are TGTGCCAGCAGCTTCACAGGGGGTTACAATGAGCAGTTCTTC. Translating it yields CASSFTGGYNEQFF.

V is TRBV9 and J is TRBJ2-1; TRBD1 aligns across 7 bases. V trimming: 4 bases; J trimming: 3 bases; junction bases outside the gene matches: 4. This CDR3 comprises 14 residues. The germline CDR1 and CDR2 sequences are SGDLS and YYNGEE. The CDR3 protein is CASSIGTVYNEQFF. CDR3 coding DNA: TGTGCCAGCAGCATCGGGACAGTCTACAATGAGCAGTTCTTC.

The chain employs TRBV7-9 and TRBJ1-3, with 9 bases matching TRBD1. Germline CDR1 SEHNR, CDR2 FQNEAQ (reference sequence). The CDR3 loop spans 14 amino acids. V shed 6 bases and J 2 bases; nucleotides not matched to a gene: 2. The CDR3, as DNA: TGTGCCAGCAGTAGGGACAGGGCTGGAAACACCATATATTTT. Translation: CASSRDRAGNTIYF.

This chain joins TRBV6-6 and TRBJ2-2, with TRBD1 as a possible D gene (6 bases). The germline V and J ends were trimmed by 4 bases and 4 bases, with 10 bases remaining between them. The CDR3 is 14 amino acids. Germline CDR1 reads MNHNY; CDR2 reads SVGAGI (reference sequence). The CDR3 here is CASSWGPGTGELFF. The CDR3 region has the DNA TGTGCCAGCAGTTGGGGGCCCGGCACCGGGGAGCTGTTTTTT.

The CDR3 DNA is TGTGCCAGCTCACCACAGGGGGCAAACACTGAAGCTTTCTTT. Amino acids: CASSPQGANTEAFF. The chain is built from TRBV18 and TRBJ1-1; 7 positions match TRBD1. This CDR3 region has 14 residues. V lost 1 base and J lost 2; bases outside the gene matches: 1. Germline V gene sequence: CDR1 KGHSH, CDR2 LQKENI.

The chain links TRBV19 to TRBJ2-5, with 8 bases lining up with TRBD2. The CDR3 totals 15 residues. Unmatched junction bases numbered 9, after V lost 9 bases and J lost 0 bases. Germline values: CDR1 LNHDA, CDR2 SQIVND (reference sequence). This chain's CDR3 is CASAPGGRYQETQYF. The CDR3, as DNA: TGTGCCAGCGCCCCGGGCGGGAGGTACCAAGAGACCCAGTACTTC. Together with reference TRBV19 and TRBJ2-5, the CDR3 gives the full variable domain: DGGITQSPKYLFRKEGQNVTLSCEQNLNHDAMYWYRQDPGQGLRLIYYSQIVNDFQKGDIAEGYSVSREKKESFPLTVTSAQKNPTAFYLCASAPGGRYQETQYFGPGTRLLVL.

Here the CDR3 DNA reads TGTGCCACCAGCAGAGAGGGTGGACACCAAGCTTTCTTT. Translation gives CATSREGGHQAFF. The V call is TRBV15, the J call TRBJ1-1; tentative D call: TRBD1 (5 bases). V was cut by 0 bases and J by 9 bases, with 11 bases left in between. The CDR3 loop spans 13 amino acids. The germline V gene encodes CDR1 LNHNV and CDR2 YYDKDF (reference sequence).

The V call is TRBV16, the J call TRBJ1-4; D might be TRBD1 (5 bases). Germline V gives CDR1 KGHSY, CDR2 FQNENV. The ends were cut back, 0 bases at V and 8 bases at J, with 13 bases in the middle. This CDR3 contains 15 residues. The CDR3 spells CASSQSGRRDEKLFF. In DNA, the CDR3 is TGTGCCAGCAGCCAATCGGGCCGGAGGGACGAAAAACTGTTTTTT.

The chain links TRBV2 to TRBJ1-5; D is unclear. CDR3 length: 15 amino acids. Trimming pared 6 bases from V and 5 bases from J, leaving 17 bases between. The V gene's germline CDR1 is SNHLY and CDR2 FYNNEI. CDR3 loop: CASSEPGEFDQPQHF. The CDR3 nucleotides are TGTGCCAGCAGCGAACCTGGGGAGTTCGATCAGCCCCAGCATTTT.

The rearrangement joins TRBV7-2 to TRBJ2-3; TRBD1 agrees at 8 bases. The CDR3 contains 15 residues. Germline values: CDR1 SGHTA, CDR2 FQGNSA. Trimming cost V 0 bases and J 6 bases; bases outside gene matches: 5. CDR3 bases: TGTGCCAGCAGCTTAGCCGGGACAGGTGCGGATACGCAGTATTTT. It codes for CASSLAGTGADTQYF. Drawing the rest from reference TRBV7-2 and TRBJ2-3, the complete variable domain is GAGVSQSPSNKVTEKGKDVELRCDPISGHTALYWYRQSLGQGLEFLIYFQGNSAPDKSGLPSDRFSAERTGGSVSTLTIQRTQQEDSAVYLCASSLAGTGADTQYFGPGTRLTVL.

J is TRBJ2-6 and V is TRBV7-9; no definite D call. The CDR3 sequence is 13 residues long. The V end was cut by 8 bases, the J end by 1 base, with 6 bases between. The germline gives CDR1 SEHNR, CDR2 FQNEAQ (reference sequence). CDR3 sequence reads: CASARSGANVLTF. For the CDR3, the DNA is TGTGCCAGCGCGAGATCTGGGGCCAACGTCCTGACTTTC.

This chain uses TRBV5-5 with TRBJ1-6; D is uncertain. Trimming shortened V by 0 bases and J by 0 bases, and 4 bases separated the two germline ends. The CDR3 has 15 amino acids. Germline-derived CDR1 and CDR2 are SGHKS and YYEKEE (reference sequence). The CDR3 DNA reads as TGTGCCAGCAGCTTGGGGAGCTCCTATAATTCACCCCTCCACTTT. Amino acid sequence: CASSLGSSYNSPLHF. The full variable domain, rest sourced from reference TRBV5-5 and TRBJ1-6, is DAGVTQSPTHLIKTRGQQVTLRCSPISGHKSVSWYQQVLGQGPQFIFQYYEKEERGRGNFPDRFSARQFPNYSSELNVNALLLGDSALYLCASSLGSSYNSPLHFGNGTRLTVT.

The chain employs TRBV7-2 and TRBJ2-5; 8 nucleotides align to TRBD2. J was trimmed by 7 bases and V by 4 bases; bases with no gene match: 14. The CDR3 has 16 residues. Germline V lookup: CDR1 SGHTA, CDR2 FQGNSA. Here the CDR3 DNA reads TGTGCCAGCAGCTCCACGCCCGGGGCGGGGGGTTGGACCCAGTACTTC. Translation: CASSSTPGAGGWTQYF. The complete variable domain, with remaining parts taken from reference TRBV7-2 and TRBJ2-5, reads GAGVSQSPSNKVTEKGKDVELRCDPISGHTALYWYRQSLGQGLEFLIYFQGNSAPDKSGLPSDRFSAERTGGSVSTLTIQRTQQEDSAVYLCASSSTPGAGGWTQYFGPGTRLLVL.

The count of this clone is one. The chain combines TRBV19 with TRBJ1-1, with a tentative D call TRBD1 (6 bases). The germline V gene has CDR1 LNHDA and CDR2 SQIVND (reference sequence). The CDR3 is made up of 14 amino acids. The germline V and J ends were trimmed by 5 bases and 1 base, with 11 bases remaining between them. The CDR3 DNA reads as TGTGCCAGTAGTTTAGGACAGAAGAACACTGAAGCTTTCTTT. It encodes CASSLGQKNTEAFF.

V usage is TRBV5-1 and J usage is TRBJ1-5; 7 positions agree with TRBD1. This CDR3 has 15 amino acids. Germline V lookup: CDR1 SGHRS, CDR2 YFSETQ. J gave up 2 bases and V 4 bases, and 6 bases lay outside the gene matches. The CDR3 nucleotides are TGCGCCAGCAGCATCCAGGGGGATGGCAATCAGCCCCAGCATTTT. This encodes CASSIQGDGNQPQHF.

This CDR3 reads CASSFQGTNEKLFF. The CDR3 DNA is TGTGCCAGCAGCTTCCAGGGGACTAATGAAAAACTGTTTTTT. V usage is TRBV5-5 and J usage is TRBJ1-4; a possible D gene is TRBD1 (6 bases). The CDR3 is made up of 14 amino acids. Germline CDR1 reads SGHKS; CDR2 reads YYEKEE (reference sequence). The germline V and J ends were trimmed by 2 bases and 2 bases, with 7 bases remaining between them.

V and J are TRBV23-1 and TRBJ2-7; 8 positions match TRBD1. TRBV23-1 belongs to the ORF category, with a function that is uncertain. This CDR3 has 16 amino acids. V gave up 0 bases and J gave up 5 bases; unmatched junction bases: 9. The CDR3 sequence is CASSQSMGRGQNEQYF. The CDR3 DNA is TGCGCCAGCAGTCAATCGATGGGCAGGGGGCAGAACGAGCAGTACTTC.

The rearrangement links TRBV19 to TRBJ2-7; 8 positions match TRBD2. The junction had 6 bases not matched to a gene; V was cut back by 3 bases and J by 2 bases. This CDR3 is 15 amino acids long. Germline V gene sequence: CDR1 LNHDA, CDR2 SQIVND (reference sequence). The CDR3 DNA sequence: TGTGCCAGTAGTATCTTGGTAGCGGGACCCTACGAGCAGTACTTC. It codes for CASSILVAGPYEQYF.

The sample holds a few counts of this clone. The rearrangement uses TRBV6-5 and TRBJ2-7; tentative D call: TRBD1 (7 bases). Trimming shortened V by 0 bases and J by 5 bases, and 14 bases separated the two germline ends. CDR1 MNHEY and CDR2 SVGAGI come from the germline V gene. This CDR3 contains 15 residues. In DNA form, the CDR3 reads TGTGCCAGCAGTTACTCGCCCAGGGGGGACCACGAGCAGTACTTC. It translates to CASSYSPRGDHEQYF.

The chain uses TRBV9 and TRBJ1-2; D might be TRBD1 (6 bases). CDR1 is SGDLS and CDR2 is YYNGEE in the germline V gene. The CDR3 spans 12 residues. V lost 4 bases and J lost 8, with 12 bases in between. This CDR3 is CASSTGTRGYTF. The CDR3 region has the DNA TGTGCCAGCAGCACCGGGACACGAGGCTACACCTTC.

The chain employs TRBV9 and TRBJ1-6; no clear D gene. Germline-derived CDR1 and CDR2 are SGDLS and YYNGEE. Trimming pared 0 bases from V and 13 bases from J, leaving 11 bases between. CDR3 length equals 13 residues. The CDR3 DNA is TGTGCCAGCAGCGTAGCTGAAGCAACCCCCCTCCACTTT. This encodes CASSVAEATPLHF.